This T cell receptor (beta chain) was captured by sequencing in a study of T cells in tuberculosis. Sequencing used immunoSEQ multiplex PCR; TCRdb keeps in-frame clones, though not all of them. Among about 59,000 clones listed, approximately 81% were seen once. After thawing and overnight rest, PBMC were stained with GMM-loaded CD1B tetramer, viability dye and anti-CD3 for sorting. The CD1B tetramers carried C32 glucose monomycolate purified from Rhodococcus equi. Tetramer-sorted PBMC had been CD14 monocyte-depleted before freezing. Tetramer-negative cells, around 92,000 per donor, were also sorted. Study observations and caveats: Low-affinity CD1B-GMM tetramer-binding T cells may have been missed.

V lost 4 bases to trimming and J lost 5 bases; unmatched junction nucleotides: 7. The CDR3 length is 16 residues. Looked up from germline, CDR1 is MNHNS and CDR2 is SASEGT. This chain uses TRBV6-1 with TRBJ2-1; 11 nucleotides match TRBD2. The sequence was collected from an adult woman with latent tuberculosis. The sequenced material came from CD1b-GMM tetramer-negative cells sorted from PBMCs. The CDR3 region is CASSARLAGQHNEQFF. CDR3 in DNA: TGTGCCAGCAGTGCCCGACTAGCGGGGCAACACAATGAGCAGTTCTTC.